The subject of this entry is one T cell receptor beta chain. These data come from a study of T cell changes during pregnancy in multiple sclerosis. V shed 1 base and J shed 1 base, with 5 bases lying between them. The length of the CDR3 is 13 residues. Germline V CDR1 and CDR2: SGHTA, FQGTGA. Sequenced by immunoSEQ multiplex PCR; TCRdb stores in-frame clones only, minus some. Among roughly 48,000 clones listed, just over 85% were seen once. The source is a female donor with multiple sclerosis, enrolled in a pregnancy study. The sequences come from CD4+ T cells from peripheral blood mononuclear cells, collected in the second trimester of pregnancy. The genes are TRBV7-3 and TRBJ2-7; D not resolved. The CDR3 DNA follows: TGTGCCAGCAGCTTAAGCAGGTCCTACGAGCAGTACTTC. It translates to CASSLSRSYEQYF.